These 22 T cell receptor beta chains were all obtained from the same sample, sequenced in a study of blood T cell repertoires in COVID-19. The assay was immunoSEQ multiplex PCR, and TCRdb's table has in-frame clones only and misses some. This sample has 350,000 or so clones, with around nine tenths found just once. The sequenced material came from PBMCs or T cells enriched from blood (not recorded which). The receptors here all came from a woman in her 30s who had been exposed to COVID-19.

The rearrangement links TRBV11-2 to TRBJ2-7; 12 bases are a match to TRBD2. V lost 1 base to trimming and J lost 5 bases; unmatched junction nucleotides: 6. Germline assignment: CDR1 SGHAT and CDR2 FQNNGV. The CDR3 totals 16 residues. CDR3 in amino acids: CASSLGLAGGPHEQYF. The CDR3 DNA sequence: TGTGCCAGCAGCTTAGGTCTAGCGGGAGGGCCCCACGAGCAGTACTTC. The whole variable domain, remainder taken from reference TRBV11-2 and TRBJ2-7, is EAGVAQSPRYKIIEKRQSVAFWCNPISGHATLYWYQQILGQGPKLLIQFQNNGVVDDSQLPKDRFSAERLKGVDSTLKIQPAKLEDSAVYLCASSLGLAGGPHEQYFGPGTRLTVT.

This clone was recorded once. The V gene is TRBV28, the J gene TRBJ1-6; D is possibly TRBD1 (6 bases). Trimming pared 5 bases from V and 6 bases from J, leaving 17 bases between. In germline, CDR1 is MDHEN, CDR2 SYDVKM. This CDR3 has 16 residues. This CDR3 is CASSQGQWNGNSPLHF. The CDR3 DNA is TGTGCCAGCAGTCAGGGACAATGGAACGGTAATTCACCCCTCCACTTT.

The chain uses TRBV5-4 and TRBJ2-1; 7 bases are a match to TRBD2. CDR1 SGHNT and CDR2 YYREEE come from the germline V gene (reference sequence). The trim removed 0 bases at V and 9 bases at J, leaving 9 bases unmatched. The CDR3 totals 15 residues. The CDR3 reads CASSLELAAVAEQFF. CDR3 coding DNA: TGTGCCAGCAGCTTGGAGCTAGCGGCTGTAGCTGAGCAGTTCTTC.

In DNA, the CDR3 is TGTGCCAGCAGTTCATCGGGGAACACCGGGGAGCTGTTTTTT. Translating it yields CASSSSGNTGELFF. This chain connects TRBV6-5 to TRBJ2-2; D unclear. CDR3 length: 14 residues. The germline CDR1 and CDR2 sequences are MNHEY and SVGAGI. The germline V and J ends were trimmed by 4 bases and 1 base, with 7 bases remaining between them.

V and J are TRBV2 and TRBJ1-1; 8 bases match TRBD1. There are 11 residues in the CDR3. Germline-derived CDR1 and CDR2 are SNHLY and FYNNEI. Losses at the gene ends were 8 bases for V and 8 bases for J; bases not matched to a gene: 4. The CDR3 loop is CASLRQGEAFF. DNA of the CDR3: TGTGCCAGCCTTCGACAGGGGGAAGCTTTCTTT. The whole variable domain, filled in from reference TRBV2 and TRBJ1-1, reads EPEVTQTPSHQVTQMGQEVILRCVPISNHLYFYWYRQILGQKVEFLVSFYNNEISEKSEIFDDQFSVERPDGSNFTLKIRSTKLEDSAMYFCASLRQGEAFFGQGTRLTVV.

The chain links TRBV2 to TRBJ1-4; possibly TRBD1 for D (5 bases). V lost 4 bases and J 16 bases, leaving 19 bases between the germline ends. This CDR3 has 13 amino acids. The germline gives CDR1 SNHLY, CDR2 FYNNEI. Here the CDR3 DNA reads TGTGCCAGCAGTGTCCGGGTCCAGGGTCCCAAGTTTTTT. As protein: CASSVRVQGPKFF.

The CDR3: CASTWTVANSPLHF. The CDR3 DNA sequence: TGTGCCAGCACTTGGACTGTCGCCAATTCACCCCTCCACTTT. The chain joins TRBV6-5 to TRBJ1-6, with D unresolved. Germline values: CDR1 MNHEY, CDR2 SVGAGI. V lost 7 bases, J lost 7 bases, and 14 bases lay in between. CDR3 size: 14 residues.

V gene TRBV27 combines with J gene TRBJ2-7, with 8 bases lining up with TRBD1. This CDR3 spans 14 amino acids. The trim removed 4 bases at V and 4 bases at J, leaving 6 bases unmatched. Germline V CDR1 and CDR2: MNHEY, SMNVEV (reference sequence). The CDR3: CASSWTGKGYEQYF. In DNA form, the CDR3 reads TGTGCCAGCAGTTGGACAGGGAAGGGGTACGAGCAGTACTTC.

This clone has only one observation. This chain links TRBV10-2 with TRBJ1-2; D is undetermined. Germline CDR1 and CDR2: WSHSY and SAAADI. The CDR3 runs to 13 residues. V was cut by 2 bases and J by 8 bases, with 12 bases left in between. The chain's CDR3 is CASSEREVMGYTF. CDR3 sequence (DNA): TGCGCCAGCAGTGAGCGAGAGGTTATGGGCTACACCTTC.

The chain employs TRBV12-3 or TRBV12-4 and TRBJ2-3, with D maybe TRBD2 (6 bases). This CDR3 region has 13 residues. V gave up 3 bases and J gave up 6 bases, with 10 bases separating them. The CDR3 DNA sequence: TGTGCCAGCAGTTTGGAGGGCCCGGATACGCAGTATTTT. It specifies CASSLEGPDTQYF.

This clone was recorded only once. The genes are TRBV27 and TRBJ2-1; TRBD2 matches at 9 bases. J gave up 7 bases and V 3 bases, and 10 bases lay outside the gene matches. This CDR3 contains 16 residues. Germline CDR1 and CDR2: MNHEY and SMNVEV (reference sequence). The CDR3 loop is CASSFSGGRAGNEQFF. The CDR3 bases are TGTGCCAGCAGTTTCTCCGGCGGGAGGGCCGGGAATGAGCAGTTCTTC.

This sequence joins TRBV20-1 and TRBJ2-7; TRBD1 aligns across 9 bases. The length of the CDR3 is 17 residues. Germline CDR1 and CDR2: DFQATT and SNEGSKA (reference sequence). The trim removed 3 bases at V and 4 bases at J, leaving 16 bases unmatched. The CDR3 sequence: CSASIPKQGASQYEQYF. As DNA, the CDR3 is TGCAGTGCTAGTATCCCCAAACAGGGGGCGTCTCAGTACGAGCAGTACTTC.

The gene calls are TRBV7-9 and TRBJ1-1; D is possibly TRBD1 (6 bases). Trimming removed 0 bases from V and 4 bases from J, with 12 bases in between. Germline CDR1 is SEHNR and CDR2 is FQNEAQ (reference sequence). This CDR3 comprises 15 residues. CDR3 sequence (DNA): TGTGCCAGCAGCTTAGCGTGGGGGCAAACCACTGAAGCTTTCTTT. This encodes CASSLAWGQTTEAFF.

The V call is TRBV6-5, the J call TRBJ2-5, with 8 bases lining up with TRBD2. Germline lookup yields CDR1 MNHEY and CDR2 SVGAGI. The V and J ends lost 5 bases and 4 bases, in that order; junction bases with no gene match: 9. The CDR3 extends over 15 amino acids. For the CDR3, the DNA is TGTGCCAGCAGTCCCACTAGCGGAGGCGGAGAGACCCAGTACTTC. This encodes CASSPTSGGGETQYF.

J is TRBJ2-1 and V is TRBV7-9; tentatively, D is TRBD2 (6 bases). V was trimmed by 4 bases and J by 0 bases, leaving 13 bases between them. Per the germline V gene, CDR1 is SEHNR and CDR2 is FQNEAQ (reference sequence). This CDR3 is 16 amino acids long. The CDR3 here is CASSSMGGPSYNEQFF. The CDR3 DNA reads TGTGCCAGCAGCTCAATGGGGGGACCCTCCTACAATGAGCAGTTCTTC. The full variable domain, completed using reference TRBV7-9 and TRBJ2-1, is DTGVSQNPRHKITKRGQNVTFRCDPISEHNRLYWYRQTLGQGPEFLTYFQNEAQLEKSRLLSDRFSAERPKGSFSTLEIQRTEQGDSAMYLCASSSMGGPSYNEQFFGPGTRLTVL.

This chain uses TRBV19 with TRBJ2-7, with no clear D. This CDR3 spans 12 amino acids. V gave up 5 bases and J gave up 3 bases, with 8 bases separating them. Germline V gene data show CDR1 as LNHDA and CDR2 as SQIVND (reference sequence). CDR3 DNA sequence: TGTGCCAGTAGTCGGTCAGGCTACGAGCAGTACTTC. It codes for CASSRSGYEQYF. The full variable domain, completed using reference TRBV19 and TRBJ2-7, is DGGITQSPKYLFRKEGQNVTLSCEQNLNHDAMYWYRQDPGQGLRLIYYSQIVNDFQKGDIAEGYSVSREKKESFPLTVTSAQKNPTAFYLCASSRSGYEQYFGPGTRLTVT.

The chain employs TRBV4-2 and TRBJ2-1; 12 bases match TRBD2. The V segment lost 4 bases and the J segment 5 bases; nucleotides outside the gene matches: 6. Germline V CDR1 and CDR2: LGHNA, YNFKEQ. The CDR3 length is 16 residues. CDR3 loop: CASSPLTSGSNNEQFF. Written as DNA, the CDR3 is TGTGCCAGCAGCCCGCTGACTAGCGGGAGTAACAATGAGCAGTTCTTC.

The genes are TRBV28 and TRBJ2-1; 10 bases are shared with TRBD1. Germline loops: CDR1 MDHEN, CDR2 SYDVKM. Losses at the gene ends were 5 bases for V and 6 bases for J; bases not matched to a gene: 13. CDR3 length: 17 amino acids. This chain's CDR3 is CASSETGGAGPTNEQFF. In DNA form, the CDR3 reads TGTGCCAGCAGTGAGACAGGGGGCGCCGGGCCTACCAATGAGCAGTTCTTC.

In its sample, this clone was seen once. J is TRBJ1-6 and V is TRBV7-3; TRBD1 might be the D (6 bases). Germline CDR1 reads SGHTA; CDR2 reads FQGTGA. Trimming shortened V by 5 bases and J by 7 bases, and 12 bases separated the two germline ends. The CDR3 spans 14 residues. DNA for the CDR3: TGTGCCAGCAGCCTCCAGGGGTTCAATTCACCCCTCCACTTT. It specifies CASSLQGFNSPLHF.

This clone was seen a few times. This sequence joins TRBV4-1 and TRBJ2-7; 9 bases align to TRBD2. The junction had 11 bases not matched to a gene; V was cut back by 2 bases and J by 3 bases. The germline V gene encodes CDR1 MGHRA and CDR2 YSYEKL. The CDR3 is 17 amino acids. CDR3: CASSQNTPGLAVYEQYF. The CDR3 DNA follows: TGCGCCAGCAGCCAAAATACGCCGGGACTAGCAGTCTACGAGCAGTACTTC.

V is TRBV28 and J is TRBJ2-7; D uncertain. V lost 2 bases and J lost 0, with 11 bases in between. The length of the CDR3 is 15 residues. Germline CDR1 reads MDHEN; CDR2 reads SYDVKM. The CDR3 sequence is CASSLTVTGSYEQYF. CDR3 coding DNA: TGTGCCAGCAGTTTAACGGTCACGGGCTCCTACGAGCAGTACTTC.

The chain is built from TRBV12-3 or TRBV12-4 and TRBJ1-1; D remains ambiguous. The CDR3 has 13 residues. The ends were cut back, 8 bases at V and 0 bases at J, with 10 bases in the middle. CDR3 amino acids: CASDAQMNTEAFF. In nucleotides, the CDR3 is TGTGCCAGCGATGCTCAGATGAACACTGAAGCTTTCTTT.